This T cell receptor (beta chain) was captured by sequencing in a study of cytotoxic CD8 clonotypes in ibrutinib-treated CLL. Study details: Response samples were taken after a median of approximately 11 months on treatment, range 6 to 36.

Target depth was 1 in 200,000 to 1 in 1 million T cells, about 10x per clonotype. Clones were sequenced by immunoSEQ multiplex PCR, and TCRdb holds only the in-frame ones, with some missing. The sample holds approximately 190,000 clones, roughly three quarters seen once. The material was PBMCs, obtained after 12 months of ibrutinib treatment. The sequence was obtained from a human donor with chronic lymphocytic leukemia.

The CDR3 loop reads CASSLWVQETQYF. CDR3 coding DNA: TGTGCCAGCAGCTTATGGGTTCAAGAGACCCAGTACTTC. The chain joins TRBV13 to TRBJ2-5; D remains ambiguous. V lost 2 bases and J 2 bases, leaving 6 bases between the germline ends. Germline lookup yields CDR1 PRHDT and CDR2 FYEKMQ (reference sequence). The length of the CDR3 is 13 residues.